This T cell receptor beta chain was observed in a study of vaccination and CD4 T cells after COVID-19. On the study more broadly: Post-COVID specimens were obtained a median around 92 days after diagnosis (range 35 to 161).

Per germline, CDR1 MGHRA and CDR2 YSYEKL. CDR3 length: 14 amino acids. V lost 3 bases, J lost 2 bases, and 4 bases stayed unmatched. Indicated treatment: approximately nine-day PBMC culture with coronavirus spike peptide pools or control peptides (ViraFEST assay). This clonotype was picked up one time. Its antigen is not identified. The Oncomine TCR Beta short-read assay generated sequence data from the DNA of cultured CD4+ T cells. TCRdb independently ran MiXCR on the PCR reads; one entry per CDR3 protein. The sample carries 10,000 to 15,000 distinct CDR3 sequences, roughly 48% recorded once. Sequencing was carried out using CD4+ T cells from blood, cultured in vitro. This chain links TRBV4-1 with TRBJ2-7, with 7 bases aligning to TRBD1. This TCR derives from a human donor who had recovered from COVID-19. The CDR3 reads CASSHPGQPYEQYF. CDR3 in DNA: TGCGCCAGCAGCCACCCGGGACAGCCCTACGAGCAGTACTTC.